The rows below give T cell receptor beta chains drawn from one sample of a study of T cell responses to AZD1222 COVID-19 vaccine. Libraries were prepared by immunoSEQ multiplex PCR; TCRdb keeps only in-frame clonotypes and omits some of them. The table records some 150,000 clones, roughly 87% of them present only once. Sample: peripheral blood, taken 28 days after the second AZD1222 dose. These receptors were taken from an adult who received the AZD1222 COVID-19 vaccine. CDR3s include the opening cysteine and the closing phenylalanine or tryptophan.

V	J	CDR3
TRBV7-8	TRBJ2-3	CASSRSDRGLVDTQYF
TRBV7-2	TRBJ2-3	CASSPSPGLAGPTDTQYF
TRBV6-5	TRBJ1-2	CASSYGQGLNYGYTF
TRBV29-1	TRBJ1-5	CSDRKYSNQPQHF
TRBV9	TRBJ2-3	CASSTRRYDTQYF
TRBV4-1	TRBJ1-5	CASSQDGGGPLGQPQHF
TRBV30	TRBJ1-1	CAWRGRGTEAFF
TRBV6-1	TRBJ2-2	CASSELAGTNTGELFF
TRBV6-5	TRBJ1-3	CASSYHTGSGNTIYF
TRBV9	TRBJ1-2	CASSVGTGALLDYGYTF
TRBV5-6	TRBJ1-1	CASSVQGAGNTEAFF
TRBV29-1	TRBJ1-4	CSVGVGIGEKLFF
TRBV15	TRBJ1-1	CATSFPSLNTEAFF
TRBV18	TRBJ1-1	CASSPDRSTEAFF
TRBV4-2	TRBJ2-6	CASSRPAGASGANVLTF